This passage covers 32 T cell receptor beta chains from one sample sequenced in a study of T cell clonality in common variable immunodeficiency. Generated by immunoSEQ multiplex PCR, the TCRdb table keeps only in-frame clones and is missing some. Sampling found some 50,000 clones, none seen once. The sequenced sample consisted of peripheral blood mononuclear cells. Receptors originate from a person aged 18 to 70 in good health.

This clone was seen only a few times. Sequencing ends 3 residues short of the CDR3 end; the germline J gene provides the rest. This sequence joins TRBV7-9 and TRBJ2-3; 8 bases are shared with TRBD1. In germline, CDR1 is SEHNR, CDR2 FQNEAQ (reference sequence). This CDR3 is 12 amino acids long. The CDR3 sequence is CASSGQGVAQYF. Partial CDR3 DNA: TGTGCCAGCAGCGGACAGGGAGTCGCG.

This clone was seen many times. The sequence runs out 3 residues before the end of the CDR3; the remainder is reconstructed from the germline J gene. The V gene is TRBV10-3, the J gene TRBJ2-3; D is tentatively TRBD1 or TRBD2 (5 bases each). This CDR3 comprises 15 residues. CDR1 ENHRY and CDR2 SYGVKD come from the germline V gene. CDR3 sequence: CAIALQRGAEETQYF. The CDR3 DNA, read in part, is TGTGCCATCGCCCTGCAGAGGGGCGCGGAGGAGACG.

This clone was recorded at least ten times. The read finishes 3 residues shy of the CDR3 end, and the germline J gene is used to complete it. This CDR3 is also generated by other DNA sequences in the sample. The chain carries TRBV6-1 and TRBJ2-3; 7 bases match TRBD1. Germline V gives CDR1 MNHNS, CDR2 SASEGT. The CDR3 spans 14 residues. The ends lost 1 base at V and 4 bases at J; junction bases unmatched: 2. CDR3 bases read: TGTGCCAGCAGTGAAGGACAGGGAGCAGATACG. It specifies CASSEGQGADT. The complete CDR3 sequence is CASSEGQGADTQYF.

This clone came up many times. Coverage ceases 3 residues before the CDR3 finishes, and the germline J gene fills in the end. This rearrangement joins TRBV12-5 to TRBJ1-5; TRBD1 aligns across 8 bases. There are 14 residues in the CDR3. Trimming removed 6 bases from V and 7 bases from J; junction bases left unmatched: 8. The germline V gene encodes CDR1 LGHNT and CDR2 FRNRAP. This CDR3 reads CASGPGQGAQPQHF. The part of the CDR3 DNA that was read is TGTGCTAGTGGCCCAGGGCAGGGGGCCCAGCCC.

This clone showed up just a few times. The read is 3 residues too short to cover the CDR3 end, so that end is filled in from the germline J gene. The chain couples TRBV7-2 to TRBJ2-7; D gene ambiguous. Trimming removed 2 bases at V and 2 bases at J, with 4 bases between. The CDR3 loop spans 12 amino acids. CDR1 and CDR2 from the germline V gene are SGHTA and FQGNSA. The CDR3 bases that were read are TGTGCCAGCAGCTTACACACCTACGAG. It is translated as CASSLHTYE. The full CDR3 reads CASSLHTYEQYF. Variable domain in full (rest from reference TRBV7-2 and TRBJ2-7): GAGVSQSPSNKVTEKGKDVELRCDPISGHTALYWYRQSLGQGLEFLIYFQGNSAPDKSGLPSDRFSAERTGGSVSTLTIQRTQQEDSAVYLCASSLHTYEQYFGPGTRLTVT.

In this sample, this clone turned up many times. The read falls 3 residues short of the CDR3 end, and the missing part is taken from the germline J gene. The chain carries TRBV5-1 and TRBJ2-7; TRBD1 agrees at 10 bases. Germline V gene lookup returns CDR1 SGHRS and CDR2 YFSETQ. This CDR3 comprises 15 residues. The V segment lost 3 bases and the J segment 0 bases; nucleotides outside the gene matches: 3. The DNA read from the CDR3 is TGCGCCAGCAGCTACGGGACAGGGGTCTCCTACGAG. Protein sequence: CASSYGTGVSYE. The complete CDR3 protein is CASSYGTGVSYEQYF. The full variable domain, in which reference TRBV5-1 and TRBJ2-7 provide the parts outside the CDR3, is KAGVTQTPRYLIKTRGQQVTLSCSPISGHRSVSWYQQTPGQGLQFLFEYFSETQRNKGNFPGRFSGRQFSNSRSEMNVSTLELGDSALYLCASSYGTGVSYEQYFGPGTRLTVT.

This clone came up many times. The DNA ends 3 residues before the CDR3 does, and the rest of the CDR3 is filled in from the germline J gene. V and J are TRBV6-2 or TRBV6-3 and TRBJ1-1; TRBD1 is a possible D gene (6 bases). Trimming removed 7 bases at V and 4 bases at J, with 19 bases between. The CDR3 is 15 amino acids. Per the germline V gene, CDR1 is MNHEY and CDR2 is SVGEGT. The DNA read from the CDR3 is TGTGCCAGCACGGGCCGGGGGGCTACAGGCACTGAA. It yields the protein CASTGRGATGTE. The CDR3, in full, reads CASTGRGATGTEAFF.

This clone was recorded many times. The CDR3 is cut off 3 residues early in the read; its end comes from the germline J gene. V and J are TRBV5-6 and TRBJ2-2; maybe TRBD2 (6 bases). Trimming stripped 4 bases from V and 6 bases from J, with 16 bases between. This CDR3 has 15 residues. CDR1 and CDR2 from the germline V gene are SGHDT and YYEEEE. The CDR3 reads CASSAGTAQPGELFF. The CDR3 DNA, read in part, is TGTGCCAGCAGCGCGGGGACTGCCCAACCCGGGGAG.

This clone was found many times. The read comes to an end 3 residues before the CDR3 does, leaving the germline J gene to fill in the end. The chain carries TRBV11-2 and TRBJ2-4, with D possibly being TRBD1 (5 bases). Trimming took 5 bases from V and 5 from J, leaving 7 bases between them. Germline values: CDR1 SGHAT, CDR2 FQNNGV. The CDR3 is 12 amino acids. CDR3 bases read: TGTGCCAGCAGCCCGACAGAAAACATT. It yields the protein CASSPTENI. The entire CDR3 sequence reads CASSPTENIQYF.

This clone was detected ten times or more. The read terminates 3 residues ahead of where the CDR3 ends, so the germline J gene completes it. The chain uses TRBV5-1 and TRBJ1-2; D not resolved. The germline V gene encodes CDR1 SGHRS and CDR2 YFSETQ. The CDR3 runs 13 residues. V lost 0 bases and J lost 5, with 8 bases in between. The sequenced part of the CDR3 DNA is TGCGCCAGCAGCTTGGAGTGGCAGTATGGC. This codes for CASSLEWQYG. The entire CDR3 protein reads CASSLEWQYGYTF. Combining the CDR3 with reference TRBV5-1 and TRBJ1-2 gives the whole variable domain KAGVTQTPRYLIKTRGQQVTLSCSPISGHRSVSWYQQTPGQGLQFLFEYFSETQRNKGNFPGRFSGRQFSNSRSEMNVSTLELGDSALYLCASSLEWQYGYTFGSGTRLTVV.

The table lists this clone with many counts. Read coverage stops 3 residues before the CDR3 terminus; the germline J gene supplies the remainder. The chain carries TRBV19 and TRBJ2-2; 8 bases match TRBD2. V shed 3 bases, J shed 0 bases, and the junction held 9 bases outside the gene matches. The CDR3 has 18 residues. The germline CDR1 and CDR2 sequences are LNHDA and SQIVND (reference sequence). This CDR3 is CASSILAGLLANTGELFF. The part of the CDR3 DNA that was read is TGTGCCAGTAGTATTCTAGCGGGCCTGCTGGCGAACACCGGGGAG.

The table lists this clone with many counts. The CDR3 region is CASSRTGGAETQYF. Incomplete CDR3 DNA: TGTGCCAGCAGCCGGACAGGGGGCGCTGAGACC. The V call is TRBV5-4, the J call TRBJ2-5; 11 nucleotides agree with TRBD1. The CDR3 extends 3 residues past the end of the read, so its final part is completed from the germline J gene. CDR1 SGHNT and CDR2 YYREEE come from the germline V gene (reference sequence). The CDR3 consists of 14 residues. V lost 4 bases to trimming and J lost 5 bases; unmatched junction nucleotides: 4.

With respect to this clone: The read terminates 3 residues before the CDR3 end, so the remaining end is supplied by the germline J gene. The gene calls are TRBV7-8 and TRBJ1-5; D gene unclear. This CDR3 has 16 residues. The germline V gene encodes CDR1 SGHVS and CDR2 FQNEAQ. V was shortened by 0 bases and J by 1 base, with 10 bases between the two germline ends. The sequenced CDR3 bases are TGTGCCAGCAGCTTAGCGAGGGCTGGGAGCAATCAGCCC. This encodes CASSLARAGSNQP. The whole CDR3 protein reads CASSLARAGSNQPQHF.

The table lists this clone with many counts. The CDR3 sequence is CASSETGRQGQPQHF. The part of the CDR3 DNA that was read is TGCGCCAGCAGTGAAACGGGGCGACAGGGACAGCCC. This chain uses TRBV4-1 with TRBJ1-5, with 7 bases matching TRBD1. Read coverage stops 3 residues before the CDR3 terminus; the germline J gene supplies the remainder. Germline loops: CDR1 MGHRA, CDR2 YSYEKL. V gave up 6 bases and J gave up 7 bases; unmatched junction bases: 12. CDR3 size: 15 residues.

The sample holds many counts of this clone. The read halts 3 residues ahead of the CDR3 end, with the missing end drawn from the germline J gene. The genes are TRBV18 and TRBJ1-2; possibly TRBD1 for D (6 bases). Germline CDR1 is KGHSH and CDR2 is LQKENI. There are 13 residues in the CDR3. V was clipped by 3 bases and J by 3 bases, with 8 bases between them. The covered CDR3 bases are TGTGCCAGCTCACCCTCAGGGGACTATGGC. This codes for CASSPSGDYG. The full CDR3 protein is CASSPSGDYGYTF.

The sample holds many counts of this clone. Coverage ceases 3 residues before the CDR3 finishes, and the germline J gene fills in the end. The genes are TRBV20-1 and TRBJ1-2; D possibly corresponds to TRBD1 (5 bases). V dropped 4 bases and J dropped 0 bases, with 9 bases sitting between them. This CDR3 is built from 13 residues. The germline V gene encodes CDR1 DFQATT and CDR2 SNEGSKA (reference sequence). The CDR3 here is CSATGPSNYGYTF. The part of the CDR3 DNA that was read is TGCAGTGCTACAGGGCCGTCTAACTATGGC.

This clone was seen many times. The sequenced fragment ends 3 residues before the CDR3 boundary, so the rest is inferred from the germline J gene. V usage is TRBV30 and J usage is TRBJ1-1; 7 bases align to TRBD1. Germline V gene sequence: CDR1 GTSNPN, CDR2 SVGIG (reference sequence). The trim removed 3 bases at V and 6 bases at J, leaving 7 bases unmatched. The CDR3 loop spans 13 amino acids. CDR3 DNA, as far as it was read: TGTGCCTGGAGCCGAAAACAGGGGCCTGAA. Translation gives CAWSRKQGPE. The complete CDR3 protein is CAWSRKQGPEAFF. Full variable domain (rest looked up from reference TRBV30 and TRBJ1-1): SQTIHQWPATLVQPVGSPLSLECTVEGTSNPNLYWYRQAAGRGLQLLFYSVGIGQISSEVPQNLSASRPQDRQFILSSKKLLLSDSGFYLCAWSRKQGPEAFFGQGTRLTVV.

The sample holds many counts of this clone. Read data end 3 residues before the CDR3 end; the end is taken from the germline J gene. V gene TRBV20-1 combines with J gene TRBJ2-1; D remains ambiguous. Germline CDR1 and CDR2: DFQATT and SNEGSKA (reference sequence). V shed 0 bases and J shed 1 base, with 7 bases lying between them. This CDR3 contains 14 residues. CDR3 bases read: TGCAGTGCTAGAGATGACTCTTCCTACAATGAG. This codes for CSARDDSSYNE. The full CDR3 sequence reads CSARDDSSYNEQFF.

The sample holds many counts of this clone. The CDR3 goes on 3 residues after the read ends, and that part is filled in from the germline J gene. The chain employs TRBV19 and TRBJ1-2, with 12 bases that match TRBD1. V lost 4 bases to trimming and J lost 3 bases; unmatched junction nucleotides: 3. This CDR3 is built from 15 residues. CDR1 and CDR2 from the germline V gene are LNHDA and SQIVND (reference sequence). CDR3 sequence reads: CASSRDRGRDYGYTF. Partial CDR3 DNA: TGTGCCAGTAGTAGGGACAGGGGGCGGGACTATGGC.

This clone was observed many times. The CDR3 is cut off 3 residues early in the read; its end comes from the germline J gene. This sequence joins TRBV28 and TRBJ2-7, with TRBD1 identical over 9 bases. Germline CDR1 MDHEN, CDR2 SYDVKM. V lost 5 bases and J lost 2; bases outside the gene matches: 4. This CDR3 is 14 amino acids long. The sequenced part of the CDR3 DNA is TGTGCCAGCAGTCGACAGGGGGGCCCCTACGAG. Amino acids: CASSRQGGPYE. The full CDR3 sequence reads CASSRQGGPYEQYF.

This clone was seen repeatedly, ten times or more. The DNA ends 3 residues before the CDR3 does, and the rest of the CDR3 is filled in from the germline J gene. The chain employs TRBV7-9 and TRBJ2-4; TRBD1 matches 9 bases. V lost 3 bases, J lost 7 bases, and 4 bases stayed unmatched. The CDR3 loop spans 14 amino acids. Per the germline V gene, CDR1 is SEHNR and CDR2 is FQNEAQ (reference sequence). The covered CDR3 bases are TGTGCCAGCAGCTTTGGGACAGGGTATAACATT. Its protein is CASSFGTGYNI. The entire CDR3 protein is CASSFGTGYNIQYF.

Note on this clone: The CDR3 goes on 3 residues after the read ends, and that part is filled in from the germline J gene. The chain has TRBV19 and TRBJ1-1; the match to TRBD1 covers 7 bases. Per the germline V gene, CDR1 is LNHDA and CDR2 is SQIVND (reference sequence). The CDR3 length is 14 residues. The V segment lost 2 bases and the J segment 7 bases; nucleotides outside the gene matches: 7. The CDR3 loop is CASSIRGGASEAFF. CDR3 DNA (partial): TGTGCCAGTAGTATAAGAGGGGGCGCAAGTGAA. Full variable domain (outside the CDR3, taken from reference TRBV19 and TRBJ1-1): DGGITQSPKYLFRKEGQNVTLSCEQNLNHDAMYWYRQDPGQGLRLIYYSQIVNDFQKGDIAEGYSVSREKKESFPLTVTSAQKNPTAFYLCASSIRGGASEAFFGQGTRLTVV.

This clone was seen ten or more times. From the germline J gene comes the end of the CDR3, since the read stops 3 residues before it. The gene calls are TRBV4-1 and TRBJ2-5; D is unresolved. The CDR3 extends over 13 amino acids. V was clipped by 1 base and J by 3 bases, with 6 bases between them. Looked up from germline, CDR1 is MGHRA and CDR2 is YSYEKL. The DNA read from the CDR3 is TGCGCCAGCAGCCAAGGGCAGGAAGAGACC. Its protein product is CASSQGQEET. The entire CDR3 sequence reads CASSQGQEETQYF.

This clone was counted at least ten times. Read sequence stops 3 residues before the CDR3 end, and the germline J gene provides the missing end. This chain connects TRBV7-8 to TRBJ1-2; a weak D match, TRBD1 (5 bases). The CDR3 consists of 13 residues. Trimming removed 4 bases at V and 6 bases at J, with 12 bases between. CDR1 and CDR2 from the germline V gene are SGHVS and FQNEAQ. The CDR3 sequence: CASSSAGTDGYTF. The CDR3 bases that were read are TGTGCCAGCAGCTCTGCGGGGACGGATGGC.

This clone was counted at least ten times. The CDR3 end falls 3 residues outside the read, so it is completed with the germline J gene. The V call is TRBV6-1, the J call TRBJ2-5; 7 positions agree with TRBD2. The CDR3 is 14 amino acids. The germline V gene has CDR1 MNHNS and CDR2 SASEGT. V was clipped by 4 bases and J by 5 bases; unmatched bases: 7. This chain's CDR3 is CASSGLAAGETQYF. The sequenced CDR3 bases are TGTGCCAGCAGTGGCCTAGCGGCGGGGGAGACC.

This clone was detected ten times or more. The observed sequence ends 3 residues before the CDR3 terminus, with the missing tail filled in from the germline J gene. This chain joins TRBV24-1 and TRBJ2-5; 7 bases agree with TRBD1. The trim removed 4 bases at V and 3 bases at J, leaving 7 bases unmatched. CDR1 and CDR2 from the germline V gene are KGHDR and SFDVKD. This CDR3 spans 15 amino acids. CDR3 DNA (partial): TGTGCCACCAGTGAATCCGGGACAGAAGAAGAGACC. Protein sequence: CATSESGTEEET. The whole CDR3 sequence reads CATSESGTEEETQYF.

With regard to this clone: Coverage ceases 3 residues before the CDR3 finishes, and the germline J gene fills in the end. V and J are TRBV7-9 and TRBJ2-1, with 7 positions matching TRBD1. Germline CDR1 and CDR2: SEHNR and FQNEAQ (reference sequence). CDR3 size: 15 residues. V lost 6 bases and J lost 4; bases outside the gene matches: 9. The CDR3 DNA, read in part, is TGTGCCAGCAGTGCAAACAGGGGCCGATACAATGAG. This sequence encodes CASSANRGRYNE. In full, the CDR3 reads CASSANRGRYNEQFF.

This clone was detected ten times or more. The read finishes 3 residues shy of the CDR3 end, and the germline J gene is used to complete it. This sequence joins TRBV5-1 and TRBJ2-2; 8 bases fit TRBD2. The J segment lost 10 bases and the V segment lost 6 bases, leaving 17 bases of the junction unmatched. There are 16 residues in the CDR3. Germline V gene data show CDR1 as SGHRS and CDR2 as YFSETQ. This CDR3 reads CASTRDGGGWRAELFF. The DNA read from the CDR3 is TGCGCCAGCACCCGTGACGGGGGGGGCTGGCGAGCGGAG.

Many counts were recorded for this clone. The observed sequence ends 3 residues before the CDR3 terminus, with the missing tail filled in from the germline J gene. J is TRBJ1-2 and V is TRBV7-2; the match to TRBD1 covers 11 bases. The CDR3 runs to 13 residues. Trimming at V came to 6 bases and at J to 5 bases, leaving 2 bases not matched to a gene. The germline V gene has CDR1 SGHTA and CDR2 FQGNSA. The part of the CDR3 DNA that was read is TGTGCCAGCAGGGGGACAGGGGGGTATGGC. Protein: CASRGTGGYG. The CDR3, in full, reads CASRGTGGYGYTF.

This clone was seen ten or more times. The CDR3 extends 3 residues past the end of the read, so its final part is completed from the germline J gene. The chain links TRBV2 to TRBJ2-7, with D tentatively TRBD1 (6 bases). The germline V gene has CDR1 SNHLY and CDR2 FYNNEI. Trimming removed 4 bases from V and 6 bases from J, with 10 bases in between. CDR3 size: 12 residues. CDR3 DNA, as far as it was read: TGTGCCAGCAGTGTAAACAGGGTCGAG. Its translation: CASSVNRVE. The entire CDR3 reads CASSVNRVEQYF.

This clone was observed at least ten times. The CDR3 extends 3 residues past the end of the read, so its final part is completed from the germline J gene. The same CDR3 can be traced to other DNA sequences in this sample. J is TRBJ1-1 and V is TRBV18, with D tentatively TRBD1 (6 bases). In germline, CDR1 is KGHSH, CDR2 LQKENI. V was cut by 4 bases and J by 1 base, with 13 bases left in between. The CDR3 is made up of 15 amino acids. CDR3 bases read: TGTGCCAGCTCACGGGAGGGACAAACGAACACTGAA. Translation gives CASSREGQTNTE. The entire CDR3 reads CASSREGQTNTEAFF.

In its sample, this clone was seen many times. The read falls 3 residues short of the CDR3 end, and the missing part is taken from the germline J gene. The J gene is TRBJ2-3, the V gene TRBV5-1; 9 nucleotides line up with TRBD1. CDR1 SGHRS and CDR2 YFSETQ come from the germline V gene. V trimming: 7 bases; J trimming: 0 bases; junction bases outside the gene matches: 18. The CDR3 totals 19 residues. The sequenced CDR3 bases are TGCGCCAGCCGCAACCCGGGACAGGGAGAATTATTTAGCACAGATACG. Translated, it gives CASRNPGQGELFSTDT. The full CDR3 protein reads CASRNPGQGELFSTDTQYF.